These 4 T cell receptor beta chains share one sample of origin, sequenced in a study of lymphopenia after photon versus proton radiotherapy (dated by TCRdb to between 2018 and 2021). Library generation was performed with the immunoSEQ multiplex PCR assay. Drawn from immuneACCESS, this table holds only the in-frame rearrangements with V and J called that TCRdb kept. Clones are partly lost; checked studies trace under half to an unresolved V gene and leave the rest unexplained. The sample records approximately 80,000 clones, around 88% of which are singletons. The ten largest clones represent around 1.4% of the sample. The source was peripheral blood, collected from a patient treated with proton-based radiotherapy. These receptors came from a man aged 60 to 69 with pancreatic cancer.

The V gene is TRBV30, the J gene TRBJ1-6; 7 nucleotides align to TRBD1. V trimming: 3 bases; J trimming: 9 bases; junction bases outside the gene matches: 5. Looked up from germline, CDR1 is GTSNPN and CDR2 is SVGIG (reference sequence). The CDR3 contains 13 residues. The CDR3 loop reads CAWSTGVGSPLHF. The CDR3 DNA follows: TGTGCCTGGAGCACAGGGGTAGGTTCACCCCTCCACTTT.

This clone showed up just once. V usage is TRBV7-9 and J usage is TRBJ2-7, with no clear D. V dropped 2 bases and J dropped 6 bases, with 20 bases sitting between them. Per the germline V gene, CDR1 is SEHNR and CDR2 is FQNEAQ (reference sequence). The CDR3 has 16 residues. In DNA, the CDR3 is TGTGCCAGCAGCTTATATGTCAGCTCTTCAACTCGCGAGCAGTACTTC. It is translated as CASSLYVSSSTREQYF.

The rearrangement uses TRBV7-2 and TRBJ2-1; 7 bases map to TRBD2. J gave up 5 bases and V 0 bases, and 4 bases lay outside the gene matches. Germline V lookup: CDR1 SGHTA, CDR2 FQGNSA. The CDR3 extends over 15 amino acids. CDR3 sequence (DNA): TGTGCCAGCAGCTTAGCCGGGACTACAAACAATGAGCAGTTCTTC. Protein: CASSLAGTTNNEQFF.

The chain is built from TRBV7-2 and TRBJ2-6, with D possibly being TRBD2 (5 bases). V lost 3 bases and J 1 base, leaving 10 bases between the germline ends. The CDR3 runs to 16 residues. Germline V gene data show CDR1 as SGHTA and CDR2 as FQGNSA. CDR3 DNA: TGTGCCAGCAGCTTTTGGGTAGCGTCTGGGGCCAACGTCCTGACTTTC. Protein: CASSFWVASGANVLTF.